This note documents a single T cell receptor beta chain sequence. This record belongs to a study of blood T cell repertoires in COVID-19. The protocol was immunoSEQ multiplex PCR, while the TCRdb copy is restricted to in-frame clones and leaves out a portion. The sample gives fewer than 250,000 clones, roughly four fifths of which show up once; roughly 7.4% is in the top ten. Germline CDR1 and CDR2: SGHAT and FQDESV (reference sequence). Between the trimmed V and J ends, which lost 0 bases and 8 bases, there was a span of 16 bases. The CDR3 contains 15 residues. Sequenced input: peripheral blood. The source of this sequence is a woman in her fifties or sixties with acute or convalescent COVID-19. The V call is TRBV11-1, the J call TRBJ1-2; no reliable D call. The CDR3 is CASSLAETAAAGYTF. The CDR3 DNA follows: TGTGCCAGCAGCTTAGCTGAAACGGCGGCTGCAGGCTACACCTTC. Full variable domain (remainder filled in from reference TRBV11-1 and TRBJ1-2): EAEVAQSPRYKITEKSQAVAFWCDPISGHATLYWYRQILGQGPELLVQFQDESVVDDSQLPKDRFSAERLKGVDSTLKIQPAELGDSAMYLCASSLAETAAAGYTFGSGTRLTVV.